Included here is one T cell receptor (beta chain) sequence, with context. Its target is not known. These data come from a study of Ad26.COV2.S vaccination and SARS-CoV-2 variants. Study-wide results and limits: Reported post-vaccination CD8+ and CD4+ T cell responses to spike showed substantial breadth. Assessments of TCR breadth and depth may have underestimated the total T cell responses. Vaccine recipients had higher spike-specific TCR breadth than placebo recipients.

V lost 2 bases, J lost 0 bases, and 8 bases lay in between. This CDR3 contains 15 residues. Germline loops: CDR1 SGHTA, CDR2 FQGNSA. The table came from immunoSEQ multiplex PCR; TCRdb's copy has only in-frame clones and leaves some out. The table has approximately 150,000 clones, 70% to 90% seen once. The sample consisted of peripheral blood, taken after recovery from COVID-19. The receptor comes from a human donor who had recovered from COVID-19. The rearrangement uses TRBV7-2 and TRBJ1-5, with a tentative D call TRBD1 (5 bases). This CDR3 is CASSLIGVSNQPQHF. The CDR3 region has the DNA TGTGCCAGCAGCTTAATAGGGGTTAGCAATCAGCCCCAGCATTTT.